The source of this T cell receptor (beta chain) is a study of cytomegalovirus exposure and HLA in healthy donors. Overall study results and limits: Under in vitro conditions, a few CMV-associated chains were confirmed as specific for CMV antigens. The authors later found most CMV-associated TCR beta chains appeared HLA-restricted.

The PCR made use of 60 Vbeta and 13 Jbeta primers. Clones were sequenced by immunoSEQ multiplex PCR, and TCRdb holds only the in-frame ones, with some missing. The data contain about 140,000 clones, approximately 84% of them singletons. Germline CDR1 reads SNHLY; CDR2 reads FYNNEI. The CDR3 loop spans 11 amino acids. This clone has a single count. Its specificity is unknown. The sequenced sample was PBMCs. The rearrangement uses TRBV2 and TRBJ2-5, with D hard to call. With the DNA end fitting TRBJ2-7 better, the J assignment may be wrong. This clonotype was sampled from a woman between 40 and 55 years old in good health and CMV-seronegative. The CDR3 protein is CASSGSYEQYF. Written as DNA, the CDR3 is TGTGCCAGCAGTGGTTCCTACGAGCAGTACTTC.